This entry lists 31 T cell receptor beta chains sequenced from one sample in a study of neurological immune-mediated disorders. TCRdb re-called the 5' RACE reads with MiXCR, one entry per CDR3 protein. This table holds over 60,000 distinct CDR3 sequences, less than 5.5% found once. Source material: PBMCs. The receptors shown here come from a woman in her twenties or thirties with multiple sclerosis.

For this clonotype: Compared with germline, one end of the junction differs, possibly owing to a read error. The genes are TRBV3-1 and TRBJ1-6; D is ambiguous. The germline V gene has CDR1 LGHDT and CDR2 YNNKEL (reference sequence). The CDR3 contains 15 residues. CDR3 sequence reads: CASSQRPGSSSPLNF. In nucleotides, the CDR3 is TGTGCCAGCAGCCAAAGACCCGGGTCGAGTTCACCCCTCAACTTT.

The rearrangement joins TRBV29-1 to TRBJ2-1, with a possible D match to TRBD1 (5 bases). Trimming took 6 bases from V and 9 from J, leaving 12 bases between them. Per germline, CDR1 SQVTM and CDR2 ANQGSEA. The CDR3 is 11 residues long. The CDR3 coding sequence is TGCAGCGTCTCGGACAAAAGTGAGCAGTTCTTC. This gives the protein CSVSDKSEQFF.

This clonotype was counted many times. The CDR3 coding sequence is TGTGCCAGCAGTCCTCACCGAGCCTCGAACACTGAAGCTTTCTTT. Translating gives CASSPHRASNTEAFF. J is TRBJ1-1 and V is TRBV12-3 or TRBV12-4; no clear D gene. Between the trimmed V and J ends, which lost 5 bases and 1 base, there was a span of 14 bases. This CDR3 has 15 amino acids.

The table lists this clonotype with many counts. CDR3 protein: CASIRTSGGYTGELFF. As DNA, the CDR3 is TGTGCCAGCATTCGCACTAGCGGGGGATACACCGGGGAGCTGTTTTTT. The rearrangement links TRBV27 to TRBJ2-2; TRBD2 matches 11 bases. Trimming at V came to 7 bases and at J to 3 bases, leaving 7 bases not matched to a gene. The CDR3 runs to 16 residues. Germline V gives CDR1 MNHEY, CDR2 SMNVEV (reference sequence).

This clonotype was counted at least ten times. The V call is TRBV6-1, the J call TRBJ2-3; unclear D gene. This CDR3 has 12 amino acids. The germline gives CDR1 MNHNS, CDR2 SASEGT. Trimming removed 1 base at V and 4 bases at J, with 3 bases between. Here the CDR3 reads CASSEVADTQYF. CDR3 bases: TGTGCCAGCAGTGAAGTCGCAGATACGCAGTATTTT.

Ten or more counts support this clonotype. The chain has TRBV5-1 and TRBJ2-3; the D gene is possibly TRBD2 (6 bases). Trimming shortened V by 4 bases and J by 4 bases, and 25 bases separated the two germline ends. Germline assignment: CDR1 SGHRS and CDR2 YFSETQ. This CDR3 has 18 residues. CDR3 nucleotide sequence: TGCGCCAGCAGCATAGAGCGTGGGGACTCCGGCGGTCCAGATACGCAGTATTTT. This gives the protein CASSIERGDSGGPDTQYF.

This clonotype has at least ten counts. CDR3 protein: CASSLRDRGWTDTQYF. As DNA, the CDR3 is TGTGCCAGCAGCCTCCGGGACAGGGGGTGGACAGATACGCAGTATTTT. The V call is TRBV7-2, the J call TRBJ2-3; TRBD1 matches 11 bases. V lost 5 bases and J lost 3; bases outside the gene matches: 7. This CDR3 region has 16 residues. Looked up from germline, CDR1 is SGHTA and CDR2 is FQGNSA.

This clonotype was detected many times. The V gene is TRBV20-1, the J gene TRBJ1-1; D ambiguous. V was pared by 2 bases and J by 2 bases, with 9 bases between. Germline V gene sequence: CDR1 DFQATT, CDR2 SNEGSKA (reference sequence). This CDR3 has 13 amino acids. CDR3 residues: CSARTGGNTEAFF. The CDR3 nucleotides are TGCAGTGCTAGAACTGGCGGAAACACTGAAGCTTTCTTT.

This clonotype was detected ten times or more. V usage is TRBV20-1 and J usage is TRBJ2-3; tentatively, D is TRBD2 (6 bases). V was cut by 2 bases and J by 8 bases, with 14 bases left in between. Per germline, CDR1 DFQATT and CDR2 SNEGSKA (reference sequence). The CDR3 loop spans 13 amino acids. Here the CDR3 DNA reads TGCAGTGCTAGAAGCAGCGGGTCGGGTACGCAGTATTTT. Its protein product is CSARSSGSGTQYF.

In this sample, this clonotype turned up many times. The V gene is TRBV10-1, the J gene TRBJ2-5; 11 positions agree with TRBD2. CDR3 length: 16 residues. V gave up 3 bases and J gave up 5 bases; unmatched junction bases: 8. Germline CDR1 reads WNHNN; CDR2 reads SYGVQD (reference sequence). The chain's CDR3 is CASSDHRLAGMETQYF. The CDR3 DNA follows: TGCGCCAGCAGTGATCACCGACTAGCGGGGATGGAGACCCAGTACTTC.

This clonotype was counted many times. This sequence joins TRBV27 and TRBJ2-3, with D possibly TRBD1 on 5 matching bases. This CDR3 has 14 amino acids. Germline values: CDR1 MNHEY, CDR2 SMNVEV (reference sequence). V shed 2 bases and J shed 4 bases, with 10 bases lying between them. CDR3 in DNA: TGTGCCAGCAGTTTAAAAGGGGCCCCAGATACGCAGTATTTT. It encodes CASSLKGAPDTQYF.

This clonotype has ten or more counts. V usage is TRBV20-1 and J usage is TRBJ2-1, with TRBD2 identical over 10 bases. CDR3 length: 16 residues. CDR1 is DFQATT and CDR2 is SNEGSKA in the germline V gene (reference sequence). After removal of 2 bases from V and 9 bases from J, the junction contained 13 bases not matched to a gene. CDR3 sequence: CSARSGYSGGVGEQFF. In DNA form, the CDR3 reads TGCAGTGCTAGATCAGGGTACAGCGGGGGGGTTGGTGAGCAGTTCTTC.

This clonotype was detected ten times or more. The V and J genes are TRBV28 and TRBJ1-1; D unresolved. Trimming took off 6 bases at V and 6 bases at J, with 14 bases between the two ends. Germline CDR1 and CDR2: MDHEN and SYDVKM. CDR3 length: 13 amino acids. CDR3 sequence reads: CASSPGESAEAFF. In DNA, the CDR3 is TGTGCCAGCAGCCCCGGGGAGTCCGCTGAAGCTTTCTTT.

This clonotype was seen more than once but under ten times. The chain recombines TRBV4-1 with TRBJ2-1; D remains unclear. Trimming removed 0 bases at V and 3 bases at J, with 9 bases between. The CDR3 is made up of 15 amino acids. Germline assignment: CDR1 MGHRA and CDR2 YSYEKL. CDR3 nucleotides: TGCGCCAGCAGCCAAGACCCAGCGCTCTACAATGAGCAGTTCTTC. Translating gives CASSQDPALYNEQFF.

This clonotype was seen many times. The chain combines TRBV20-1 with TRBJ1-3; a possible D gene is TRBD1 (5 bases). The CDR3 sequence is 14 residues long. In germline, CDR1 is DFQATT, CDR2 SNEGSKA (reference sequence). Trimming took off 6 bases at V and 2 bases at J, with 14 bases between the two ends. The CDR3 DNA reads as TGCAGTGCGCCGCAGGGAGGTACTGGAAACACCATATATTTT. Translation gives CSAPQGGTGNTIYF.

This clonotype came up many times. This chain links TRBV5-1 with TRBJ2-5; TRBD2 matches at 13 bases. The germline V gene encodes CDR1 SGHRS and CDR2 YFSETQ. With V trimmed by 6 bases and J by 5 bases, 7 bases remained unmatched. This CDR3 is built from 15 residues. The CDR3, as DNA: TGCGCCAGCACCCCGGGACTAGCGGGGTTGGAGACCCAGTACTTC. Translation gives CASTPGLAGLETQYF.

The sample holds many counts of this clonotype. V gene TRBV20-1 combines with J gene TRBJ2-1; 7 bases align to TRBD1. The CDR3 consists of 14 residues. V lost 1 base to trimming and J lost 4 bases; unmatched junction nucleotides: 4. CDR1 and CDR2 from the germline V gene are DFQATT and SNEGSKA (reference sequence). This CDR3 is CSARVTGDYNEQFF. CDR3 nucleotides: TGCAGTGCTAGAGTCACAGGGGATTACAATGAGCAGTTCTTC.

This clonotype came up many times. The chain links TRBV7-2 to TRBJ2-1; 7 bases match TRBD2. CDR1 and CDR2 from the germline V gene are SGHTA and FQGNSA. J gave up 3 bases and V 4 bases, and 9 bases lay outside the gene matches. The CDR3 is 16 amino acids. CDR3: CASSSSDGGIYNEQFF. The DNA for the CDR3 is TGTGCCAGCAGCTCCTCTGACGGGGGGATCTACAATGAGCAGTTCTTC.

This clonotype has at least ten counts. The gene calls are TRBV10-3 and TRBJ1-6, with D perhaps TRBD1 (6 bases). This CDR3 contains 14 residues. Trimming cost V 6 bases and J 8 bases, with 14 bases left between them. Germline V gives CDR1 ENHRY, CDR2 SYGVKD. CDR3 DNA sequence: TGTGCCATCAGGAGACAAGGGGGGGATTCACCCCTCCACTTT. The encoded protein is CAIRRQGGDSPLHF.

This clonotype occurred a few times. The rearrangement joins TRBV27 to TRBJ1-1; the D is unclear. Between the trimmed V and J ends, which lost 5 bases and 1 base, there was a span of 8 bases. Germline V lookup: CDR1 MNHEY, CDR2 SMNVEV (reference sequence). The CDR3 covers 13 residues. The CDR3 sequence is CASSTPSNTEAFF. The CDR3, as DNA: TGTGCCAGCAGTACCCCTTCGAACACTGAAGCTTTCTTT.

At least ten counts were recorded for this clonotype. The CDR3 DNA sequence: TGCGCCAGCAGCTTCCCGGCGGGGGAAGCTTTCTTT. It is translated as CASSFPAGEAFF. The chain combines TRBV5-1 with TRBJ1-1; D is unresolved. The CDR3 spans 12 residues. Germline-derived CDR1 and CDR2 are SGHRS and YFSETQ. Trimming cost V 2 bases and J 8 bases, with 10 bases left between them.

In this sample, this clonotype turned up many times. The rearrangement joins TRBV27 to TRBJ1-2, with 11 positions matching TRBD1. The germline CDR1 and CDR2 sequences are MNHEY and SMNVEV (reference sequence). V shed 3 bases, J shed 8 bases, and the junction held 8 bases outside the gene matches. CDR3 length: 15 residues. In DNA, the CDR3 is TGTGCCAGCAGTTTGGGGTTCGGGACAGGGGGAGGCTACACCTTC. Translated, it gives CASSLGFGTGGGYTF.

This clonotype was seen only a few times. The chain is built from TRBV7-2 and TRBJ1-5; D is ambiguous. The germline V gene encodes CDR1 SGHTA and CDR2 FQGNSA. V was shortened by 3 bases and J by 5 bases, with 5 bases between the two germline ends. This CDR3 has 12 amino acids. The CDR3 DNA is TGTGCCAGCAGCTTTGGGGATCAGCCCCAGCATTTT. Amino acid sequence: CASSFGDQPQHF.

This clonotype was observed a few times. The CDR3 DNA is TGTGCCAGCAGCAAAGCCGCCGGACAGGGCAGGGACGGGGAGCTGTTTTTT. Protein: CASSKAAGQGRDGELFF. The V call is TRBV21-1, the J call TRBJ2-2; TRBD1 was called by the table and not checked on the DNA. TRBV21-1 is an annotated pseudogene. The CDR3 totals 17 residues.

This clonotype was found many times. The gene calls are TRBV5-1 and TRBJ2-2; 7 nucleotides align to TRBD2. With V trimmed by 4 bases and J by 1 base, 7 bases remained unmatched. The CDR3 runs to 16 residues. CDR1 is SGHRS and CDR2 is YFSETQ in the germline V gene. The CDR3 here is CASSDSAGMNTGELFF. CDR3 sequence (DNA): TGCGCCAGCAGCGACTCAGCGGGGATGAACACCGGGGAGCTGTTTTTT.

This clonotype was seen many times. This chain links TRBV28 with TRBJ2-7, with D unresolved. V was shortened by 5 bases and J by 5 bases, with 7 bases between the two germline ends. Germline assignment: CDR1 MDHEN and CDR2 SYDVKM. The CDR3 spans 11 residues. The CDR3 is CASSQHDEQYF. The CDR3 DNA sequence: TGTGCCAGCAGTCAACACGACGAGCAGTACTTC. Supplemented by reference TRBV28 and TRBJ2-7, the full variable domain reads DVKVTQSSRYLVKRTGEKVFLECVQDMDHENMFWYRQDPGLGLRLIYFSYDVKMKEKGDIPEGYSVSREKKERFSLILESASTNQTSMYLCASSQHDEQYFGPGTRLTVT.

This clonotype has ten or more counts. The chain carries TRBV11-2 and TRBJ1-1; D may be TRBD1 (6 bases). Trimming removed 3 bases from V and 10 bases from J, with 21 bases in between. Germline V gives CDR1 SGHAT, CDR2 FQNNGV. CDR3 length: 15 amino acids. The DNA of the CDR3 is TGTGCCAGCAGCTTGATCCCCGGGACACACGAAGTAGCTTTCTTT. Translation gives CASSLIPGTHEVAFF.

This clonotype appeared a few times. CDR3 in DNA: TGTGCCAGCAGATTCGGTAATGAGCAGTTCTTC. This sequence encodes CASRFGNEQFF. This chain connects TRBV5-5 to TRBJ2-1; no clear D gene. V dropped 5 bases and J dropped 7 bases, with 7 bases sitting between them. The CDR3 is 11 residues long. The germline V gene encodes CDR1 SGHKS and CDR2 YYEKEE (reference sequence).

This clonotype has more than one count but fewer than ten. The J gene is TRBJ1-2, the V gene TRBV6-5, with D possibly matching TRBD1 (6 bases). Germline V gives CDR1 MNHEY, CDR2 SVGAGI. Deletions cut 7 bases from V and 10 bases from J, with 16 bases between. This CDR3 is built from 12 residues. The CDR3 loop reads CASKPTGFSYTF. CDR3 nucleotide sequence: TGTGCCAGCAAACCCACAGGGTTCTCCTACACCTTC.

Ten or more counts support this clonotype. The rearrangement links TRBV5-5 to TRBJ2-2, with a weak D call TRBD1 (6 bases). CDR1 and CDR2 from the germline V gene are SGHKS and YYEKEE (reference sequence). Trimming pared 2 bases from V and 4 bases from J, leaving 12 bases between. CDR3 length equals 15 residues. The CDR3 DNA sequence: TGTGCCAGCAGCTTTCTGTCAGGGGTCACCGGGGAGCTGTTTTTT. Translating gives CASSFLSGVTGELFF.

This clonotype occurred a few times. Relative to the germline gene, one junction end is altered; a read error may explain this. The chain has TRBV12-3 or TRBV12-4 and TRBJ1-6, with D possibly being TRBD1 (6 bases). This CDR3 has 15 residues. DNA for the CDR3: TGTGCCAGCGCGACAGGTCGCTCCTATAATTCACCCCTCAACTTT. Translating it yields CASATGRSYNSPLNF.